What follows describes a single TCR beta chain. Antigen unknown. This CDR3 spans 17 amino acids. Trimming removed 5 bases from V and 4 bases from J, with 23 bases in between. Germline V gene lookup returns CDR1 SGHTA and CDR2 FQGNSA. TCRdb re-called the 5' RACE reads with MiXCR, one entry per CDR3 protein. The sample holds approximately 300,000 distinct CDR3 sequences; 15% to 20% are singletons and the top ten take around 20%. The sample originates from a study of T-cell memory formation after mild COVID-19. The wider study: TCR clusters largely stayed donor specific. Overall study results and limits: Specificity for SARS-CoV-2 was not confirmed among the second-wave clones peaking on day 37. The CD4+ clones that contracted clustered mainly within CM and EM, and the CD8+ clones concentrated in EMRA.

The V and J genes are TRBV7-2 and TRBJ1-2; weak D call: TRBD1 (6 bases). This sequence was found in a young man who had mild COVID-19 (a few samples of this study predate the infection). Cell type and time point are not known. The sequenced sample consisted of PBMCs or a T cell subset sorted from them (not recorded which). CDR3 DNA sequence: TGTGCCAGCAGCAACCACGTCGGGCAGGGGTTGAGCTATGGCTACACCTTC. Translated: CASSNHVGQGLSYGYTF.